This T cell receptor beta chain was captured by sequencing in a study of T-cell reconstitution after alpha-beta-depleted transplantation in children. The library targeted TCRbeta and was prepared with unique molecular identifiers. One entry per CDR3 protein results from TCRdb running MiXCR on the PCR reads. The sample includes about 580,000 distinct CDR3 sequences, more than 20% seen only once; the top ten take around 14%. CDR1 LNHNV and CDR2 YYDKDF come from the germline V gene (reference sequence). The CDR3 sequence is 12 residues long. V lost 5 bases and J lost 6; bases outside the gene matches: 4. About this clonotype itself: Its antigen is unidentified.

Study observations and caveats: Reportedly, alpha-beta T cells present about two months post-transplant originated from several hundred expanded clones of graft origin. High day-60 TCRbeta diversity in some patients came from surviving recipient T cells and thymic progenitors.

The chain has TRBV15 and TRBJ2-7; 7 bases line up with TRBD1. Material: PBMCs, mostly from graft donor cells, obtained 360 days after TCRalphabeta/CD19-depleted stem cell transplant. This TCR was sampled from a boy under two years old who had a stem cell transplant for acute myeloid leukemia, so the T cells may come from the graft donor. The CDR3 region is CATSRDRGEQYF. The CDR3 nucleotides read TGTGCCACCAGCCGGGACAGAGGCGAGCAGTACTTC. Drawing the rest from reference TRBV15 and TRBJ2-7, the complete variable domain is DAMVIQNPRYQVTQFGKPVTLSCSQTLNHNVMYWYQQKSSQAPKLLFHYYDKDFNNEADTPDNFQSRRPNTSFCFLDIRSPGLGDTAMYLCATSRDRGEQYFGPGTRLTVT.